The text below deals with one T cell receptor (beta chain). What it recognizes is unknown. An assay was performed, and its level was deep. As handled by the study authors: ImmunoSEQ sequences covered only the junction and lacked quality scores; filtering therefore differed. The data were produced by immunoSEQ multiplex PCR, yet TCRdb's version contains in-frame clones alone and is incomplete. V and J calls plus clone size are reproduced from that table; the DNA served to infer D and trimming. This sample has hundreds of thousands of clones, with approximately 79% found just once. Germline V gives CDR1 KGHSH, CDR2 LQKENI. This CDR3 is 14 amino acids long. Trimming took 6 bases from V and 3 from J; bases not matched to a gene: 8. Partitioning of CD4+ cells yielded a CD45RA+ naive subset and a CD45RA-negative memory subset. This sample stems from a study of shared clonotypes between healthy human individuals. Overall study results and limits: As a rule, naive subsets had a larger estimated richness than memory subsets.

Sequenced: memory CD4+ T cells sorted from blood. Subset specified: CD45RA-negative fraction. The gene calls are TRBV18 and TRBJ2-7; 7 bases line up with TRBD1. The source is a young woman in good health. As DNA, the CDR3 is TGTGCCAGCTCGATGGGACAGAAGAACTACGAGCAGTACTTC. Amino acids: CASSMGQKNYEQYF.